These 25 T cell receptor beta chains came from one sample sequenced in a study of blood T cell repertoires in COVID-19. The repertoire was sequenced with immunoSEQ multiplex PCR; TCRdb's copy has only in-frame clones and lacks some. The table includes 120,000 or so clones, around 90% detected once. The sample was peripheral blood. The receptors stem from a woman aged 55-75 years with COVID-19, enrolled during active disease.

V and J are TRBV6-5 and TRBJ1-1; D perhaps matches TRBD1 (5 bases). V lost 7 bases to trimming and J lost 0 bases, with 15 bases between them. The CDR3 runs 15 residues. Germline V gene sequence: CDR1 MNHEY, CDR2 SVGAGI. The CDR3 bases are TGTGCCAGCACCGGTAGGACAACAATGAACACTGAAGCTTTCTTT. Residues: CASTGRTTMNTEAFF.

This sequence joins TRBV12-3 or TRBV12-4 and TRBJ1-2; a possible D gene is TRBD1 (6 bases). Trimming took 6 bases from V and 5 from J, leaving 10 bases between them. The CDR3 contains 12 residues. The DNA for the CDR3 is TGTGCCAGCAGATCCGGGACATATGGCTACACCTTC. It is translated as CASRSGTYGYTF.

This clone appeared a single time. The gene calls are TRBV12-2 and TRBJ2-7; whether TRBD1, the table's D call, matches the DNA was not checked. TRBV12-2 is flagged as a pseudogene. This CDR3 region has 14 residues. CDR3 nucleotides: TGTGCAAGTCAAAACCGTCCCGCAGGGGGCGAGCAGTACTTC. It translates to CASQNRPAGGEQYF.

The chain carries TRBV7-8 and TRBJ1-2; D not certain. Trimming removed 5 bases from V and 2 bases from J, with 12 bases in between. Germline CDR1 and CDR2: SGHVS and FQNEAQ. CDR3 length: 14 amino acids. CDR3 sequence: CASSAMTINYGYTF. For the CDR3, the DNA is TGTGCCAGCAGCGCGATGACAATAAACTATGGCTACACCTTC.

The chain couples TRBV19 to TRBJ1-1; D is uncertain. V was clipped by 3 bases and J by 2 bases, with 19 bases between them. The CDR3 has 17 residues. Germline V CDR1 and CDR2: LNHDA, SQIVND (reference sequence). The CDR3 spells CASSINPLSAVNTEAFF. As DNA, the CDR3 is TGTGCCAGTAGTATTAACCCCTTAAGCGCGGTCAACACTGAAGCTTTCTTT.

This chain links TRBV5-1 with TRBJ1-4; possibly TRBD1 for D (5 bases). V lost 4 bases and J 4 bases, leaving 11 bases between the germline ends. The germline V gene encodes CDR1 SGHRS and CDR2 YFSETQ. This CDR3 spans 14 amino acids. The CDR3, as DNA: TGCGCCAGCAGCGGGGGGACGGGTAATGAAAAACTGTTTTTT. It translates to CASSGGTGNEKLFF.

This rearrangement joins TRBV6-5 to TRBJ2-7, with a possible D match to TRBD1 (6 bases). Germline V CDR1 and CDR2: MNHEY, SVGAGI. The CDR3 spans 15 residues. V lost 4 bases, J lost 3 bases, and 16 bases lay in between. CDR3 sequence: CASSFRALRGYEQYF. The CDR3 DNA follows: TGTGCCAGCAGTTTTCGGGCCCTCAGGGGCTACGAGCAGTACTTC.

This rearrangement joins TRBV6-5 to TRBJ2-3; 7 bases match TRBD2. The CDR3 contains 14 residues. The ends lost 10 bases at V and 0 bases at J; junction bases unmatched: 7. Germline-derived CDR1 and CDR2 are MNHEY and SVGAGI. The CDR3 DNA is TGTGCCACTCCGAGCGGGGCTAGCACAGATACGCAGTATTTT. Translating it yields CATPSGASTDTQYF.

The rearrangement uses TRBV19 and TRBJ2-2, with D possibly being TRBD1 (6 bases). Germline V gene sequence: CDR1 LNHDA, CDR2 SQIVND (reference sequence). V was shortened by 8 bases and J by 7 bases, with 8 bases between the two germline ends. The CDR3 covers 11 residues. CDR3 residues: CASRQDGELFF. The DNA of the CDR3 is TGTGCCAGTCGACAGGACGGGGAGCTGTTTTTT. The full variable domain, with the rest looked up from reference TRBV19 and TRBJ2-2, is DGGITQSPKYLFRKEGQNVTLSCEQNLNHDAMYWYRQDPGQGLRLIYYSQIVNDFQKGDIAEGYSVSREKKESFPLTVTSAQKNPTAFYLCASRQDGELFFGEGSRLTVL.

The CDR3 nucleotides read TGTGCCAGCAGCTCCCTTGGGGGGACCGAGCAGTACTTC. Translating gives CASSSLGGTEQYF. The V gene is TRBV7-2, the J gene TRBJ2-7; TRBD2 is a possible D gene (6 bases). Trimming removed 4 bases from V and 6 bases from J, with 13 bases in between. Germline CDR1 is SGHTA and CDR2 is FQGNSA. There are 13 residues in the CDR3.

This chain uses TRBV27 with TRBJ1-3; D uncertain. Germline V lookup: CDR1 MNHEY, CDR2 SMNVEV (reference sequence). CDR3 length equals 15 residues. The germline V and J ends were trimmed by 5 bases and 1 base, with 12 bases remaining between them. This CDR3 is CASSARALSGNTIYF. The CDR3 coding sequence is TGTGCCAGCAGTGCCCGAGCTCTGTCTGGAAACACCATATATTTT.

The CDR3 nucleotides are TGTGCCAGCAGCCAATCTTCTAGCGGGGGGAACCTGGAGACCCAGTACTTC. Protein product: CASSQSSSGGNLETQYF. The J gene is TRBJ2-5, the V gene TRBV4-2; TRBD2 agrees at 11 bases. V lost 2 bases to trimming and J lost 5 bases; unmatched junction nucleotides: 10. CDR3 length: 17 residues. Germline CDR1 LGHNA, CDR2 YNFKEQ.

In its sample, this clone was seen once. The rearrangement links TRBV7-2 to TRBJ2-3, with 11 bases lining up with TRBD2. J gave up 2 bases and V 5 bases, and 15 bases lay outside the gene matches. CDR1 and CDR2 from the germline V gene are SGHTA and FQGNSA. The CDR3 contains 19 residues. The DNA of the CDR3 is TGTGCCAGCAGCCCTCCGACTAGCGGGGACCTAAGGGACACAGATACGCAGTATTTT. Residues: CASSPPTSGDLRDTDTQYF.

The V and J genes are TRBV7-2 and TRBJ2-5; 7 bases map to TRBD1. The CDR3 runs 15 residues. Germline assignment: CDR1 SGHTA and CDR2 FQGNSA. V lost 0 bases and J lost 2; bases outside the gene matches: 3. CDR3 in DNA: TGTGCCAGCAGCTTAGCGAGGGGACAGCAAGAGACCCAGTACTTC. This sequence encodes CASSLARGQQETQYF.

This chain links TRBV4-3 with TRBJ2-3; TRBD2 matches 10 bases. CDR1 is LGHNA and CDR2 is YSLEER in the germline V gene. The J segment lost 8 bases and the V segment lost 4 bases, leaving 3 bases of the junction unmatched. The CDR3 has 13 residues. CDR3 residues: CASSPAGGSTQYF. Written as DNA, the CDR3 is TGCGCCAGCAGCCCAGCGGGGGGGTCTACGCAGTATTTT.

The rearrangement uses TRBV5-6 and TRBJ2-3, with no clear D. The CDR3 sequence is 14 residues long. The V gene lost 0 bases and the J gene lost 3 bases, with 8 bases spanning the gap. In germline, CDR1 is SGHDT, CDR2 YYEEEE. The CDR3: CASSLDHKTDTQYF. CDR3 nucleotides: TGTGCCAGCAGCTTGGATCACAAGACAGATACGCAGTATTTT.

In its sample, this clone was seen a few times. This chain uses TRBV7-2 with TRBJ2-1; 8 bases are shared with TRBD2. V lost 6 bases to trimming and J lost 3 bases; unmatched junction nucleotides: 7. This CDR3 contains 15 residues. Per the germline V gene, CDR1 is SGHTA and CDR2 is FQGNSA. CDR3 sequence reads: CASRTGTRGYNEQFF. In DNA form, the CDR3 reads TGTGCCAGCAGGACCGGGACTAGGGGCTACAATGAGCAGTTCTTC.

DNA for the CDR3: TGTGCCACCAGCAGAGATCTGGCAGGAGGAAACACCATATATTTT. Protein: CATSRDLAGGNTIYF. V is TRBV15 and J is TRBJ1-3, with no clear D. The germline V and J ends were trimmed by 0 bases and 4 bases, with 10 bases remaining between them. The CDR3 totals 15 residues. Germline loops: CDR1 LNHNV, CDR2 YYDKDF (reference sequence).

There are a few counts of this clone. This chain uses TRBV7-6 with TRBJ2-7, with 8 bases that match TRBD1. The germline CDR1 and CDR2 sequences are SGHVS and FNYEAQ. The V and J ends lost 8 bases and 4 bases, in that order; junction bases with no gene match: 10. CDR3 length equals 14 residues. The CDR3 sequence: CASRSRQGMYEQYF. Written as DNA, the CDR3 is TGTGCCAGCCGCTCCAGACAGGGGATGTACGAGCAGTACTTC.

The genes are TRBV4-1 and TRBJ2-6; TRBD2 matches at 14 bases. This CDR3 spans 19 amino acids. Per germline, CDR1 MGHRA and CDR2 YSYEKL. Trimming removed 3 bases from V and 0 bases from J; junction bases left unmatched: 4. CDR3 sequence: CASSHGGLAGASGANVLTF. CDR3 coding DNA: TGCGCCAGCAGCCACGGGGGACTAGCGGGGGCCTCTGGGGCCAACGTCCTGACTTTC.

The gene calls are TRBV19 and TRBJ1-1; unclear D gene. The V and J ends lost 6 bases and 5 bases respectively, with 16 bases between them. The CDR3 runs 14 residues. The germline CDR1 and CDR2 sequences are LNHDA and SQIVND (reference sequence). The CDR3 sequence is CASSPVTKRTEAFF. CDR3 in DNA: TGTGCCAGTAGCCCGGTTACGAAGCGGACTGAAGCTTTCTTT. The variable domain in full, with the rest retrieved from reference TRBV19 and TRBJ1-1, is DGGITQSPKYLFRKEGQNVTLSCEQNLNHDAMYWYRQDPGQGLRLIYYSQIVNDFQKGDIAEGYSVSREKKESFPLTVTSAQKNPTAFYLCASSPVTKRTEAFFGQGTRLTVV.

This clone was observed a single time. The CDR3 loop reads CSVEDQGLAPLDTQYF. The DNA for the CDR3 is TGCAGCGTTGAAGATCAGGGACTAGCCCCCCTAGATACGCAGTATTTT. The chain links TRBV29-1 to TRBJ2-3; TRBD2 aligns across 9 bases. The CDR3 is made up of 16 amino acids. With 0 bases clipped from V and 5 bases from J, the junction kept 9 bases outside the gene matches. The germline gives CDR1 SQVTM, CDR2 ANQGSEA.

V is TRBV24-1 and J is TRBJ1-5, with D tentatively TRBD1 (5 bases). This CDR3 is 16 amino acids long. Germline CDR1 is KGHDR and CDR2 is SFDVKD. Trimming stripped 4 bases from V and 0 bases from J, with 12 bases between. DNA for the CDR3: TGTGCCACCAGTGACAATGACAGATATAGCAATCAGCCCCAGCATTTT. This encodes CATSDNDRYSNQPQHF.

This chain joins TRBV3-1 (or the pseudogene TRBV3-2) and TRBJ2-2; 8 bases fit TRBD1. CDR1 and CDR2 from the germline V gene are LGHDT and YNNKEL (reference sequence). The CDR3 totals 17 residues. J was trimmed by 1 base and V by 4 bases; bases with no gene match: 8. The DNA for the CDR3 is TGTGCCAGCAGCCCCCGGGGTGGGACAGGGAACACCGGGGAGCTGTTTTTT. Amino acid sequence: CASSPRGGTGNTGELFF.

V gene TRBV29-1 combines with J gene TRBJ2-7, with TRBD2 matching 7 bases. V was pared by 2 bases and J by 5 bases, with 3 bases of the junction left unmatched. The CDR3 consists of 12 residues. Looked up from germline, CDR1 is SQVTM and CDR2 is ANQGSEA. The CDR3 protein is CSVESAGDEQYF. CDR3 DNA: TGCAGCGTTGAATCGGCGGGGGACGAGCAGTACTTC.